The clone carrying this TCR beta chain was counted a few times. Its antigen remains unidentified. The data derive from a study of cytomegalovirus exposure and HLA in healthy donors. Whole-study results and caveats: Sequencing likely generated an artifact that appeared as a cluster of highly shared sequence variants. The listing of 160 or so TCR beta chains classed them as cytomegalovirus-associated. Researchers reported in a later analysis that a missense DCLRE1C variant was tied to TCR beta V- and J-gene trimming.

The PCR was carried out with 60 Vbeta primers and 13 Jbeta primers. Generated by immunoSEQ multiplex PCR, the TCRdb table keeps only in-frame clones and is missing some. The data contain about 190,000 clones, roughly 85% of them singletons. The receptor was derived from a boy between 2 and 10 years old in good health and CMV-seronegative. The sequencing sample was made of PBMCs.

CDR3 sequence (DNA): TGTGCCAGTAGGGACAGGGGTGGCAATCAGCCCCAGCATTTT. Translating it yields CASRDRGGNQPQHF. V and J are TRBV19 and TRBJ1-5; 9 nucleotides align to TRBD1. Germline assignment: CDR1 LNHDA and CDR2 SQIVND (reference sequence). Unmatched junction bases numbered 2, after V lost 6 bases and J lost 2 bases. The CDR3 has 14 amino acids. Complete variable domain (other parts from reference TRBV19 and TRBJ1-5): DGGITQSPKYLFRKEGQNVTLSCEQNLNHDAMYWYRQDPGQGLRLIYYSQIVNDFQKGDIAEGYSVSREKKESFPLTVTSAQKNPTAFYLCASRDRGGNQPQHFGDGTRLSIL.